What follows describes a single T cell receptor (beta chain). Its antigen is unidentified. This sample was included in a study of T cell responses to AZD1222 COVID-19 vaccine. Study information: Whether given at about 4 or about 12 weeks, second doses were pooled. Study-wide results and limits: Repertoire sampling happened only post peak T cell response. Spike-specific TCR breadth and depth both grew after two AZD1222 doses. AZD1222 recipients seropositive at baseline numbered only six.

Sequencing was performed with immunoSEQ multiplex PCR; in TCRdb, only in-frame clones are kept and a portion is missing. The data show fewer than 200,000 clones, 90% to 95% seen once. CDR1 and CDR2 from the germline V gene are MDHEN and SYDVKM. The CDR3 extends over 13 amino acids. V was pared by 1 base and J by 7 bases, with 10 bases between. The TCR originated in an adult in good health. The V call is TRBV28, the J call TRBJ1-2; the D is unclear. Sequencing was performed on peripheral blood, taken on day 0 of AZD1222 vaccination. The CDR3 loop reads CASSLLRRVGYTF. In DNA, the CDR3 is TGTGCCAGCAGTTTATTGCGACGTGTTGGCTACACCTTC.